Listed below are T cell receptor beta chains from one sample, sequenced in a study of shared clonotypes between healthy human individuals. Data came from immunoSEQ multiplex PCR; TCRdb stores just in-frame clones and leaves some out. This table holds 1.4 million or so clones, 98% to 99% found once. The sequencing sample was made of naive CD4+ T cells sorted from blood. These receptors were obtained from a man younger than 40 in good health. Each CDR3 is given with its conserved first and last residue. D genes are given only for firm matches. Size is omitted from some rows. Given values are once, few, many or a class for expanded clones.

size | J | D | length | V | DNA | CDR3
NA | TRBJ1-1 | NA | 14 | TRBV5-5 | TGTGCCAGCAGCCAAAGGCCCGGGTACACTGAAGCTTTCTTT | CASSQRPGYTEAFF
NA | TRBJ1-1 | TRBD1 | 14 | TRBV5-1 | TGCGCCACCCGGGAGGGGGCGCAGGGCACTGAAGCTTTCTTT | CATREGAQGTEAFF
NA | TRBJ1-1 | NA | 13 | TRBV27 | TGTGCCAGCAGTTTCAGGGTGAACACTGAAGCTTTCTTT | CASSFRVNTEAFF
NA | TRBJ2-7 | NA | 13 | TRBV2 | TGTGCCAGCAGGGGGGACTCGCCTTACGAGCAGTACTTC | CASRGDSPYEQYF
NA | TRBJ1-1 | NA | 14 | TRBV28 | TGTGCCAGCAGTTTAATCGGGGGGAACACTGAAGCTTTCTTT | CASSLIGGNTEAFF
NA | TRBJ2-3 | TRBD2 | 20 | TRBV11-3 | TGTGCCAGCAGCTTAGGAAGGACTAGCGGCTTGAGATGGGGCACAGATACGCAGTATTTT | CASSLGRTSGLRWGTDTQYF
NA | TRBJ2-1 | NA | 12 | TRBV5-1 | TGCGCCAGCAGCTTGTCTTTCAATGAGCAGTTCTTC | CASSLSFNEQFF
NA | TRBJ2-7 | TRBD1 | 15 | TRBV4-1 | TGCGCCAGCAGCCCTCCGGGACAGGGATCCCACGAGCAGTACTTC | CASSPPGQGSHEQYF
NA | TRBJ1-2 | TRBD1 | 16 | TRBV25-1 | TGTGCCAGCAGTCCTACACCCCCAGGGGGCGATTATGGCTACACCTTC | CASSPTPPGGDYGYTF
NA | TRBJ2-6 | NA | 15 | TRBV5-4 | TGTGCCAGCAGCTTGGGAGCTACCGGGGCCAACGTCCTGACTTTC | CASSLGATGANVLTF
NA | TRBJ2-1 | NA | 13 | TRBV28 | TGTGCCAGCTATGGGGGGTATGGCAATGAGCAGTTCTTC | CASYGGYGNEQFF
once | TRBJ2-2 | NA | 13 | TRBV5-1 | TGCGCCAGCAGCTTGGTAGGGACCGGGGAGCTGTTTTTT | CASSLVGTGELFF
NA | TRBJ2-5 | TRBD1 | 15 | TRBV5-1 | TGCGCCAGCAGTTACGGACAGGCGTACCAAGAGACCCAGTACTTC | CASSYGQAYQETQYF
NA | TRBJ1-1 | NA | 12 | TRBV28 | TGTGCCAGCAGTTTGGTCACCCGTGAAGCTTTCTTT | CASSLVTREAFF
NA | TRBJ1-2 | TRBD1 | 15 | TRBV7-9 | TGTGCCAGCAGCCCGCGACAGGGCCGGAACTATGGCTACACCTTC | CASSPRQGRNYGYTF
NA | TRBJ1-4 | TRBD1 | 15 | TRBV7-9 | TGTGCCAGCAGCTTCCGGACAGGGGTAGACGAAAAACTGTTTTTT | CASSFRTGVDEKLFF
NA | TRBJ2-7 | TRBD2 | 18 | TRBV5-1 | TGCGCCAGCAGCTTGGGGACTAGCGGGAGGATTTTGGGCTACGAGCAGTACTTC | CASSLGTSGRILGYEQYF
NA | TRBJ2-7 | NA | 12 | TRBV4-3 | TGCGCCAGCAGCCAAGATACCTACGAGCAGTACTTC | CASSQDTYEQYF
NA | TRBJ2-3 | TRBD1 | 14 | TRBV6-5 | TGTGCCAGCAGACGTCCCGGGACAGCAGATACGCAGTATTTT | CASRRPGTADTQYF
NA | TRBJ1-1 | NA | 15 | TRBV18 | TGTGCCAGCTCACCTTCCGAGCTATCTAGATCTGAAGCTTTCTTT | CASSPSELSRSEAFF
NA | TRBJ2-3 | TRBD2 | 17 | TRBV7-9 | TGTGCCAGCAGCCCCGGGGTTGGCGGGAGGAGCACAGATACGCAGTATTTT | CASSPGVGGRSTDTQYF
NA | TRBJ2-5 | NA | 14 | TRBV18 | TGTGCCAGCTCCCCGGGGGCCGGCGGAGAGACCCAGTACTTC | CASSPGAGGETQYF
NA | TRBJ2-3 | NA | 12 | TRBV7-9 | TGTGCCAGCATTCCTCCCGGGGATACGCAGTATTTT | CASIPPGDTQYF
NA | TRBJ2-2 | TRBD1 | 14 | TRBV10-1 | TGCGCCAGCAGTGATTACAGGGGATCCGGGGAGCTGTTTTTT | CASSDYRGSGELFF